These 28 T cell receptor beta chains originate from one sample sequenced in a study of shared clonotypes between healthy human individuals (dated by TCRdb to 2018 to 2020). Libraries were prepared through the immunoSEQ multiplex PCR assay. The source is immuneACCESS, and TCRdb retained only in-frame sequences with V and J called. Part of the clones is not carried over; for the studies checked, unresolved V genes explain less than half of this, and the remainder is unexplained. A total of roughly 1,000,000 clones appear in this sample, roughly 74% of them only once. About 0.52% of the sample goes to the ten largest clones. Sequencing was done on a sample of memory CD4+ T cells from PBMCs. The cell subset or site label, as the study defines it: CD45RA-negative fraction. Source of these receptors: a man aged 18 to 30 in good health. Some clones in this sample may be carry-over from other donors' samples.

The rearrangement joins TRBV15 to TRBJ1-1; D remains ambiguous. V was pared by 8 bases and J by 5 bases, with 15 bases between. Germline V gene data show CDR1 as LNHNV and CDR2 as YYDKDF (reference sequence). The CDR3 covers 13 residues. CDR3 in DNA: TGTGCCACCCGCCTCGGTTGGGGAACTGAAGCTTTCTTT. Translated: CATRLGWGTEAFF.

With regard to this clone: Other DNA sequences from this sample encode an identical CDR3 as well. This rearrangement joins TRBV5-1 to TRBJ2-7; 10 bases map to TRBD2. The CDR3 totals 17 residues. Germline V lookup: CDR1 SGHRS, CDR2 YFSETQ. Trimming cost V 0 bases and J 3 bases; bases outside gene matches: 9. The CDR3 spells CASSLEASGSRSYEQYF. CDR3 sequence (DNA): TGCGCCAGCAGCTTGGAGGCTAGCGGGAGTAGAAGCTACGAGCAGTACTTC.

Written as DNA, the CDR3 is TGTGCCAGCAGCCGTGACAGCGGCGAGCAGTACTTC. This encodes CASSRDSGEQYF. The V call is TRBV7-9, the J call TRBJ2-7; D is tentatively TRBD1 or TRBD2 (5 bases each). In germline, CDR1 is SEHNR, CDR2 FQNEAQ (reference sequence). Trimming left V 5 bases short and J 6 bases short, with 11 bases between. This CDR3 spans 12 amino acids.

The chain uses TRBV5-1 and TRBJ1-2, with D perhaps matching TRBD1 (6 bases). The germline V gene encodes CDR1 SGHRS and CDR2 YFSETQ. V lost 4 bases and J 4 bases, leaving 14 bases between the germline ends. This CDR3 contains 14 residues. CDR3 nucleotide sequence: TGCGCCAGCAGCGTCCCGGGACAAAGCTATGGCTACACCTTC. Translating it yields CASSVPGQSYGYTF.

The chain links TRBV5-4 to TRBJ1-2; tentatively, D is TRBD1 (6 bases). The CDR3 covers 13 residues. The V gene lost 4 bases and the J gene lost 7 bases, with 14 bases spanning the gap. Germline CDR1 is SGHNT and CDR2 is YYREEE (reference sequence). CDR3 nucleotide sequence: TGTGCCAGCAGCACGACAGGATCAGGTGGCTACACCTTC. Translating it yields CASSTTGSGGYTF.

DNA for the CDR3: TGTGCCATTTCCCCTAGCGGGAGCACAGATACGCAGTATTTT. The encoded protein is CAISPSGSTDTQYF. The chain has TRBV10-3 and TRBJ2-3, with 8 positions matching TRBD2. The V gene's germline CDR1 is ENHRY and CDR2 SYGVKD. CDR3 length: 14 amino acids. V trimming: 9 bases; J trimming: 0 bases; junction bases outside the gene matches: 5.

This chain links TRBV7-9 with TRBJ2-2; D unclear. Trimming shortened V by 2 bases and J by 2 bases, and 6 bases separated the two germline ends. The germline CDR1 and CDR2 sequences are SEHNR and FQNEAQ (reference sequence). The CDR3 loop spans 14 amino acids. This CDR3 is CASSLLSNTGELFF. The CDR3 region has the DNA TGTGCCAGCAGCTTACTAAGCAACACCGGGGAGCTGTTTTTT.

The rearrangement links TRBV6-5 to TRBJ1-1; D remains unclear. The ends were cut back, 0 bases at V and 7 bases at J, with 6 bases in the middle. The CDR3 loop spans 12 amino acids. Germline values: CDR1 MNHEY, CDR2 SVGAGI. CDR3 in amino acids: CASSYSIGEAFF. As DNA, the CDR3 is TGTGCCAGCAGTTACTCAATCGGTGAAGCTTTCTTT.

This clone has a single count. This chain connects TRBV7-9 to TRBJ1-4; D perhaps matches TRBD1 (5 bases). The CDR3 runs to 14 residues. V was clipped by 2 bases and J by 7 bases, with 11 bases between them. The germline V gene encodes CDR1 SEHNR and CDR2 FQNEAQ (reference sequence). The CDR3 here is CASSLQGSTEKLFF. In DNA, the CDR3 is TGTGCCAGCAGCTTACAGGGAAGCACTGAAAAACTGTTTTTT.

Details on this clone: In the same sample, other DNA sequences code for this CDR3. The chain is built from TRBV7-2 and TRBJ2-7, with 9 bases fitting TRBD2. Germline V gene data show CDR1 as SGHTA and CDR2 as FQGNSA. The CDR3 has 15 amino acids. Germline trimming cut 1 base from V and 5 bases from J; bases unmatched to any gene: 6. The CDR3 region is CASSLVAGDTNEQYF. The CDR3 nucleotides read TGTGCCAGCAGCTTAGTAGCGGGAGATACCAACGAGCAGTACTTC. Full variable domain (missing parts from reference TRBV7-2 and TRBJ2-7): GAGVSQSPSNKVTEKGKDVELRCDPISGHTALYWYRQSLGQGLEFLIYFQGNSAPDKSGLPSDRFSAERTGGSVSTLTIQRTQQEDSAVYLCASSLVAGDTNEQYFGPGTRLTVT.

The V gene is TRBV27, the J gene TRBJ1-5; a weak D match, TRBD1 (5 bases). V was trimmed by 2 bases and J by 9 bases, leaving 14 bases between them. The CDR3 runs 14 residues. Germline V gene sequence: CDR1 MNHEY, CDR2 SMNVEV (reference sequence). The CDR3 here is CASSLDTTGRPQHF. The CDR3 DNA follows: TGTGCCAGCAGTTTAGACACTACGGGGCGGCCCCAGCATTTT.

The chain links TRBV7-9 to TRBJ1-2; D remains ambiguous. Germline CDR1 is SEHNR and CDR2 is FQNEAQ (reference sequence). The V and J ends lost 10 bases and 4 bases respectively, with 13 bases between them. The CDR3 is made up of 12 amino acids. The CDR3 sequence: CATSPAGYGYTF. The CDR3 nucleotides read TGTGCCACCAGTCCTGCGGGCTATGGCTACACCTTC.

The chain is built from TRBV5-1 and TRBJ2-1, with D possibly called TRBD1 or TRBD2 (5 bases each). Germline V CDR1 and CDR2: SGHRS, YFSETQ. V was shortened by 0 bases and J by 8 bases, with 12 bases between the two germline ends. The CDR3 is 14 amino acids. CDR3 nucleotides: TGCGCCAGCAGCTTGGCCGGGGCAGGCGATGAGCAGTTCTTC. Translating it yields CASSLAGAGDEQFF.

A single count supports this clone. The J gene is TRBJ2-3, the V gene TRBV21-1; TRBD1 was called by the table and not checked on the DNA. TRBV21-1 corresponds to a pseudogene. CDR3 length: 12 amino acids. CDR3 sequence reads: CARGQITDTQYF. The CDR3 coding sequence is TGTGCCAGGGGACAGATCACAGATACGCAGTATTTT.

This chain connects TRBV7-8 to TRBJ2-7; D is uncertain. The CDR3 covers 14 residues. V lost 5 bases to trimming and J lost 6 bases, with 17 bases between them. Germline V gene data show CDR1 as SGHVS and CDR2 as FQNEAQ. The CDR3 DNA sequence: TGTGCCAGCAGCGCGGACGCCTCTACGTTCGAGCAGTACTTC. It translates to CASSADASTFEQYF. The complete variable domain, with remaining parts taken from reference TRBV7-8 and TRBJ2-7, reads GAGVSQSPRYKVAKRGQDVALRCDPISGHVSLFWYQQALGQGPEFLTYFQNEAQLDKSGLPSDRFFAERPEGSVSTLKIQRTQQEDSAVYLCASSADASTFEQYFGPGTRLTVT.

This clone was counted a single time. The chain has TRBV6-6 and TRBJ1-1, with unresolved D. CDR1 and CDR2 from the germline V gene are MNHNY and SVGAGI (reference sequence). Between the trimmed V and J ends, which lost 1 base and 3 bases, there was a span of 12 bases. This CDR3 is built from 15 residues. The CDR3 protein is CASSYYSPRDTEAFF. For the CDR3, the DNA is TGTGCCAGCAGTTACTACTCCCCTAGGGACACTGAAGCTTTCTTT.

The CDR3: CASSPRETSGNSPLHF. The DNA of the CDR3 is TGTGCCAGCAGTCCACGCGAGACCTCTGGCAATTCACCCCTCCACTTT. V gene TRBV27 combines with J gene TRBJ1-6; unclear D gene. Looked up from germline, CDR1 is MNHEY and CDR2 is SMNVEV (reference sequence). This CDR3 spans 16 amino acids. V lost 5 bases and J lost 7, with 18 bases in between.

This clone was counted once. J is TRBJ2-3 and V is TRBV7-9; D could derive from TRBD1 or TRBD2 (5 bases each). The CDR3 has 13 amino acids. V lost 5 bases to trimming and J lost 1 base, with 7 bases between them. CDR1 SEHNR and CDR2 FQNEAQ come from the germline V gene (reference sequence). CDR3 protein: CASSRDGTDTQYF. CDR3 coding DNA: TGTGCCAGCAGCCGGGACGGCACAGATACGCAGTATTTT. Full variable domain (outside the CDR3, taken from reference TRBV7-9 and TRBJ2-3): DTGVSQNPRHKITKRGQNVTFRCDPISEHNRLYWYRQTLGQGPEFLTYFQNEAQLEKSRLLSDRFSAERPKGSFSTLEIQRTEQGDSAMYLCASSRDGTDTQYFGPGTRLTVL.

The genes are TRBV7-6 and TRBJ2-7, with D perhaps TRBD1 (6 bases). V was trimmed by 0 bases and J by 6 bases, leaving 9 bases between them. Germline loops: CDR1 SGHVS, CDR2 FNYEAQ. CDR3 length: 13 residues. CDR3 amino acids: CASSLALRGEQYF. The DNA of the CDR3 is TGTGCCAGCAGCTTAGCACTCAGGGGCGAGCAGTACTTC.

The chain is built from TRBV27 and TRBJ2-3; D is uncertain. In germline, CDR1 is MNHEY, CDR2 SMNVEV (reference sequence). The germline V and J ends were trimmed by 3 bases and 5 bases, with 12 bases remaining between them. This CDR3 is built from 14 residues. CDR3 loop: CASSFAEPGDTQYF. CDR3 DNA: TGTGCCAGCAGTTTCGCGGAGCCGGGAGATACGCAGTATTTT.

This rearrangement joins TRBV6-6 to TRBJ1-1, with D possibly matching TRBD1 (6 bases). With 5 bases removed from V and 4 bases from J, the gap between germline ends came to 8 bases. Germline V CDR1 and CDR2: MNHNY, SVGAGI (reference sequence). The CDR3 sequence is 12 residues long. The CDR3 here is CASSRGGTEAFF. As DNA, the CDR3 is TGTGCCAGCAGTCGAGGGGGCACTGAAGCTTTCTTT.

The chain recombines TRBV6-5 with TRBJ1-1; tentative D call: TRBD1 (6 bases). Trimming left V 2 bases short and J 3 bases short, with 13 bases between. Per the germline V gene, CDR1 is MNHEY and CDR2 is SVGAGI. The CDR3 is made up of 15 amino acids. CDR3 DNA sequence: TGTGCCAGCAGTTACCGTTCAGGGGCGGACACTGAAGCTTTCTTT. Protein sequence: CASSYRSGADTEAFF.

The gene calls are TRBV5-1 and TRBJ2-3; possible D gene TRBD1, 6 bases. The CDR3 totals 17 residues. Germline V gene data show CDR1 as SGHRS and CDR2 as YFSETQ. The V end was cut by 1 base, the J end by 8 bases, with 23 bases between. CDR3 protein: CASSLNPTGSGPATQYF. Written as DNA, the CDR3 is TGCGCCAGCAGCTTGAACCCTACAGGGTCGGGCCCGGCTACGCAGTATTTT.

This chain uses TRBV5-1 with TRBJ1-1; D gene uncertain. Germline values: CDR1 SGHRS, CDR2 YFSETQ. CDR3 size: 15 residues. Between the trimmed V and J ends, which lost 2 bases and 4 bases, there was a span of 15 bases. CDR3 region: CASSLGIQWGTEAFF. The CDR3 nucleotides read TGCGCCAGCAGCTTAGGCATCCAATGGGGCACTGAAGCTTTCTTT.

CDR3 DNA sequence: TGTGCCAGCAGACGATCTAGCACAGATACGCAGTATTTT. The encoded protein is CASRRSSTDTQYF. The genes are TRBV28 and TRBJ2-3, with no clear D. Trimming pared 6 bases from V and 0 bases from J, leaving 7 bases between. CDR1 is MDHEN, CDR2 SYDVKM, per germline. This CDR3 comprises 13 residues.

The chain uses TRBV6-1 and TRBJ1-1; no clear D gene. The length of the CDR3 is 13 residues. Per germline, CDR1 MNHNS and CDR2 SASEGT. Deletions cut 7 bases from V and 1 base from J, with 10 bases between. CDR3: CASIQLGNTEAFF. DNA for the CDR3: TGTGCCAGCATCCAGTTGGGGAACACTGAAGCTTTCTTT.

The chain joins TRBV14 to TRBJ1-2; 7 nucleotides align to TRBD1. Losses at the gene ends were 0 bases for V and 6 bases for J; bases not matched to a gene: 10. Germline CDR1 and CDR2: SGHDN and FVKESK. The CDR3 covers 16 residues. CDR3 in amino acids: CASSQDTRGRLNGYTF. For the CDR3, the DNA is TGTGCCAGCAGCCAAGATACGAGGGGGCGGTTGAATGGCTACACCTTC.

This clone has ten or more counts. This chain joins TRBV2 and TRBJ2-1; possibly TRBD1 for D (5 bases). V dropped 6 bases and J dropped 4 bases, with 19 bases sitting between them. Germline V gives CDR1 SNHLY, CDR2 FYNNEI. CDR3 length: 16 residues. The chain's CDR3 is CASSYQGTSSYNEQFF. CDR3 nucleotides: TGTGCCAGCAGCTATCAGGGCACTTCTTCTTACAATGAGCAGTTCTTC.